These 10 T cell receptor beta chains were all obtained from the same sample, sequenced in a study of cytomegalovirus exposure and HLA in healthy donors. Use of 60 Vbeta and 13 Jbeta primers characterized the PCR. The protocol was immunoSEQ multiplex PCR, while the TCRdb copy is restricted to in-frame clones and leaves out a portion. Listed are 120,000 to 150,000 clones; about 2.2% falls within the top ten. Sequenced sample: PBMCs. Source of these receptors: a young woman in good health and CMV-seronegative.

The V call is TRBV7-6, the J call TRBJ1-3; no definite D call. CDR1 is SGHVS and CDR2 is FNYEAQ in the germline V gene. This CDR3 spans 16 amino acids. The germline V and J ends were trimmed by 5 bases and 4 bases, with 18 bases remaining between them. CDR3 sequence: CASSPAVSGRGNTIYF. In DNA, the CDR3 is TGTGCCAGCAGCCCCGCGGTATCGGGGAGGGGAAACACCATATATTTT.

The CDR3: CASSFRQGGETQYF. For the CDR3, the DNA is TGTGCCAGCAGCTTCCGCCAGGGCGGAGAGACCCAGTACTTC. The chain employs TRBV11-2 and TRBJ2-5; D perhaps matches TRBD1 (5 bases). Germline V gene lookup returns CDR1 SGHAT and CDR2 FQNNGV. The CDR3 loop spans 14 amino acids. The germline V and J ends were trimmed by 3 bases and 4 bases, with 12 bases remaining between them.

The chain recombines TRBV7-2 with TRBJ2-2, with 8 bases identical to TRBD2. The CDR3 extends over 15 amino acids. The germline V gene has CDR1 SGHTA and CDR2 FQGNSA. V was clipped by 8 bases and J by 4 bases; unmatched bases: 9. The CDR3: CASSAGLVFTGELFF. Written as DNA, the CDR3 is TGTGCCAGCTCAGCGGGACTAGTGTTCACCGGGGAGCTGTTTTTT.

The chain combines TRBV6-5 with TRBJ1-1; perhaps TRBD1 as D (6 bases). Looked up from germline, CDR1 is MNHEY and CDR2 is SVGAGI. The CDR3 sequence is 15 residues long. V shed 5 bases and J shed 1 base, with 14 bases lying between them. As DNA, the CDR3 is TGTGCCAGCAGTCCCCCGGGACACAGGAACACTGAAGCTTTCTTT. This gives the protein CASSPPGHRNTEAFF.

This CDR3 reads CASSLFVAGTDTQYF. Written as DNA, the CDR3 is TGTGCCAGCAGCTTGTTTGTAGCGGGCACAGATACGCAGTATTTT. The chain has TRBV5-4 and TRBJ2-3, with D maybe TRBD2 (6 bases). The CDR3 totals 15 residues. The ends were cut back, 1 base at V and 1 base at J, with 10 bases in the middle. Germline V CDR1 and CDR2: SGHNT, YYREEE (reference sequence).

The chain recombines TRBV11-2 with TRBJ2-3; TRBD2 agrees at 12 bases. V lost 5 bases and J lost 2; bases outside the gene matches: 5. The CDR3 spans 16 residues. In germline, CDR1 is SGHAT, CDR2 FQNNGV. The CDR3 sequence is CASSLGLAGFTDTQYF. As DNA, the CDR3 is TGTGCCAGCAGCCTAGGACTAGCGGGATTCACAGATACGCAGTATTTT.

V and J are TRBV25-1 and TRBJ1-2; TRBD1 agrees at 7 bases. Trimming at V came to 1 base and at J to 4 bases, leaving 9 bases not matched to a gene. Germline loops: CDR1 MGHDK, CDR2 SYGVNS. The CDR3 sequence is 16 residues long. CDR3 in amino acids: CASSESAGGLLYGYTF. Written as DNA, the CDR3 is TGTGCCAGCAGTGAATCGGCAGGGGGATTACTCTATGGCTACACCTTC.

This chain connects TRBV10-2 to TRBJ2-1, with 8 bases lining up with TRBD2. CDR1 is WSHSY and CDR2 is SAAADI in the germline V gene. V shed 0 bases, J shed 9 bases, and the junction held 7 bases outside the gene matches. This CDR3 contains 15 residues. The CDR3 protein is CASSESSGILAEQFF. The DNA of the CDR3 is TGCGCCAGCAGTGAGTCTAGCGGGATACTGGCTGAGCAGTTCTTC.

The chain joins TRBV28 to TRBJ2-2; 9 nucleotides align to TRBD2. V shed 2 bases, J shed 0 bases, and the junction held 13 bases outside the gene matches. CDR3 size: 20 residues. CDR1 and CDR2 from the germline V gene are MDHEN and SYDVKM. CDR3 region: CASSLGRVLAGATNTGELFF. The CDR3 DNA reads as TGTGCCAGCAGTTTAGGTCGGGTGTTAGCGGGAGCGACGAACACCGGGGAGCTGTTTTTT. The entire variable domain, with the rest obtained from reference TRBV28 and TRBJ2-2, is as follows: DVKVTQSSRYLVKRTGEKVFLECVQDMDHENMFWYRQDPGLGLRLIYFSYDVKMKEKGDIPEGYSVSREKKERFSLILESASTNQTSMYLCASSLGRVLAGATNTGELFFGEGSRLTVL.

The V gene is TRBV20-1, the J gene TRBJ2-1, with D uncertain. V lost 6 bases and J 7 bases, leaving 7 bases between the germline ends. The CDR3 runs to 10 residues. Germline V gene data show CDR1 as DFQATT and CDR2 as SNEGSKA (reference sequence). The DNA for the CDR3 is TGCAGTGCCCAGCGAAATGAGCAGTTCTTC. This translates into CSAQRNEQFF.